The entry below describes one T cell receptor (beta chain). Its cognate antigen is unknown. These data belong to a study of T cell responses to AZD1222 COVID-19 vaccine. Study conclusions and caveats: Mostly white British, mostly female donors; authors suggested clonal diversity may be underestimated.

Libraries were prepared by immunoSEQ multiplex PCR; TCRdb keeps only in-frame clonotypes and omits some of them. Among under 150,000 clones listed, 90% to 95% were seen once. The receptor was isolated from an adult in good health. The source material was peripheral blood, sampled on day 0 of MenACWY control vaccination.

DNA of the CDR3: TGTGCCAGCAGAGGCGGGACTAGCCCTAACAATGAGCAGTTCTTC. Translated: CASRGGTSPNNEQFF. This chain links TRBV7-2 with TRBJ2-1; 9 bases map to TRBD2. V dropped 6 bases and J dropped 5; count of bases not matched to a gene: 8. CDR3 length equals 15 residues. CDR1 and CDR2 from the germline V gene are SGHTA and FQGNSA. Using reference TRBV7-2 and TRBJ2-1 for the parts outside the CDR3, the full variable domain is GAGVSQSPSNKVTEKGKDVELRCDPISGHTALYWYRQSLGQGLEFLIYFQGNSAPDKSGLPSDRFSAERTGGSVSTLTIQRTQQEDSAVYLCASRGGTSPNNEQFFGPGTRLTVL.